This T cell receptor (beta chain) was recovered during a study of beta chain features in type 1 diabetes. Germline loops: CDR1 SEHNR, CDR2 FQNEAQ (reference sequence). There are 15 residues in the CDR3. V lost 5 bases and J 3 bases, leaving 17 bases between the germline ends. This clone was recorded a few times. Since all of the isolated RNA was reverse transcribed, expressed TCRB transcripts were what got sequenced. Sequencing was performed with immunoSEQ multiplex PCR; in TCRdb, only in-frame clones are kept and a portion is missing. The table lists some 410,000 clones, 10% to 12% of them singletons.

Input material: naive CD4+ T cells from blood. This chain links TRBV7-9 with TRBJ2-7, with D possibly matching TRBD2 (5 bases). The TCR was taken from a woman between 18 and 29 years old in good health. Here the CDR3 reads CASSLRVGIFYEQYF. The CDR3 DNA is TGTGCCAGCAGCCTACGCGTCGGGATTTTCTACGAGCAGTACTTC. Complete variable domain (other parts from reference TRBV7-9 and TRBJ2-7): DTGVSQNPRHKITKRGQNVTFRCDPISEHNRLYWYRQTLGQGPEFLTYFQNEAQLEKSRLLSDRFSAERPKGSFSTLEIQRTEQGDSAMYLCASSLRVGIFYEQYFGPGTRLTVT.